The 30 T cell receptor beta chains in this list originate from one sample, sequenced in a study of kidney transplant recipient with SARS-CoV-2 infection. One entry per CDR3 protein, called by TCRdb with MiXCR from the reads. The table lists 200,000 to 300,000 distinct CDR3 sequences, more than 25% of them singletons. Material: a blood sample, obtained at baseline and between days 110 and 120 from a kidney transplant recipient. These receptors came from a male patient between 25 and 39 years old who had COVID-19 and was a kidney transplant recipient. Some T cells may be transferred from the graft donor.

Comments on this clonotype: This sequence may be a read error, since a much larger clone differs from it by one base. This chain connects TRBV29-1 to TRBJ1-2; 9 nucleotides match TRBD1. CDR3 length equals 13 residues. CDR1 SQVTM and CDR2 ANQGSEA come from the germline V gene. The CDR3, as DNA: TGCAACGTAGAGGGACAGGGCGTCAATGGCTACACCTTC. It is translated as CNVEGQGVNGYTF.

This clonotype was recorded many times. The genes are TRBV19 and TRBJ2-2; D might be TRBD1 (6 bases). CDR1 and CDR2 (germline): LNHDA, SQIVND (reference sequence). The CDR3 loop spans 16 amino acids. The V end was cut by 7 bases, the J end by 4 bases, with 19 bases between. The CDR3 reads CASMEDVAGVTGELFF. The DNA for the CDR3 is TGTGCCAGTATGGAAGATGTGGCAGGGGTCACCGGGGAGCTGTTTTTT.

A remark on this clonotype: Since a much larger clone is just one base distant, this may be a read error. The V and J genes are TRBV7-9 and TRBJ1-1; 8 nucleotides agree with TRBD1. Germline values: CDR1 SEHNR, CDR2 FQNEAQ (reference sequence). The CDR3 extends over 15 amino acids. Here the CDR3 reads CAGSLAPKDRAEAFF. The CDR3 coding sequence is TGTGCCGGCAGCTTAGCCCCCAAGGACAGGGCTGAAGCTTTCTTT.

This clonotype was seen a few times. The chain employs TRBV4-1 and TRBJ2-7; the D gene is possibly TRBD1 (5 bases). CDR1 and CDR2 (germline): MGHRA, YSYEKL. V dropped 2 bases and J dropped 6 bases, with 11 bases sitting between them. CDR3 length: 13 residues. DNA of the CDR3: TGCGCCAGCAGCCAAAATCTAGGGGCCGAGCAGTACTTC. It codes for CASSQNLGAEQYF.

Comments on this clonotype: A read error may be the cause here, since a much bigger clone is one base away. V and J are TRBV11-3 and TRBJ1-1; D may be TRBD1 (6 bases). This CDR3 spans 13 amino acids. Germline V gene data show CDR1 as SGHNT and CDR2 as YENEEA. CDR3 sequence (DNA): TGTGCCAACAGCTGGGACAAGAACACTGAAGCTTTCTTT. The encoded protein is CANSWDKNTEAFF.

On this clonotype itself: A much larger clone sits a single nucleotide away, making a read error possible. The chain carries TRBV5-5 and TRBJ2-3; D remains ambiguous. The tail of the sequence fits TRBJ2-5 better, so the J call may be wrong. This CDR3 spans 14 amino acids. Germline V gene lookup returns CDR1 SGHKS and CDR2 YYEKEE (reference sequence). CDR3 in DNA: TGTGCCAGCAGTGATCCAGAGGCTTGGGAGACCCAGTACTTC. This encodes CASSDPEAWETQYF.

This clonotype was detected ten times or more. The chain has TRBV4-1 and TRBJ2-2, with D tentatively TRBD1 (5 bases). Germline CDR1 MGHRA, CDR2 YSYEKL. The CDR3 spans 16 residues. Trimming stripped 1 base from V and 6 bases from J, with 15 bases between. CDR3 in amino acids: CASSQGYSGYSGELFF. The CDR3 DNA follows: TGCGCCAGCAGCCAAGGATATTCAGGGTACTCCGGGGAGCTGTTTTTT.

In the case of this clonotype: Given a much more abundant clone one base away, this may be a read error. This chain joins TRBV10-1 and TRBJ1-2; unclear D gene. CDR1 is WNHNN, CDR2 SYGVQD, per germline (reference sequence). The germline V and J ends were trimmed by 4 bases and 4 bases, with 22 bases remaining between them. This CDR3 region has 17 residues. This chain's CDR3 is CASSGAQRSRKTYGYTF. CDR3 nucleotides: TGCGCCAGCAGTGGGGCTCAAAGATCGCGAAAGACCTATGGCTACACCTTC.

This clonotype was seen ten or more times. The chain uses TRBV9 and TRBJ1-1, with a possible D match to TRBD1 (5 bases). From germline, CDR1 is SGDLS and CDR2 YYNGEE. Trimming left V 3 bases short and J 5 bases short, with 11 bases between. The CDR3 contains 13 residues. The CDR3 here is CASSAGPGTEAFF. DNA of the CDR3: TGTGCCAGCAGCGCGGGGCCCGGGACTGAAGCTTTCTTT.

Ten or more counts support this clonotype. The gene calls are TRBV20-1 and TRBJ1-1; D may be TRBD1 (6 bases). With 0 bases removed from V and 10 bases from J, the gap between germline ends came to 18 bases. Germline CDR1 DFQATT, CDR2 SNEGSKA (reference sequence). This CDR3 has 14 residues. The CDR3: CSARDNAGGQRAFF. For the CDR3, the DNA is TGCAGTGCTAGAGATAATGCGGGGGGGCAAAGAGCTTTCTTT.

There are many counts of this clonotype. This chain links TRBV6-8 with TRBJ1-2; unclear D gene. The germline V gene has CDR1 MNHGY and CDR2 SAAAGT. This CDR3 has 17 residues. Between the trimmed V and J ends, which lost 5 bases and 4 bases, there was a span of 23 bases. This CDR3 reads CASSTAIRSRKTYGYTF. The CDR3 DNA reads TGTGCCAGCAGTACCGCAATACGCTCTAGAAAGACCTATGGCTACACCTTC.

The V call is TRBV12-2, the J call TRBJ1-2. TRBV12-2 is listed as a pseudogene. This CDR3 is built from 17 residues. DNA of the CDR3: TGTGCAAGTCCCTCCATTCGGACTCCACGAAAGACCTATGGCTACACCTTC. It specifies CASPSIRTPRKTYGYTF.

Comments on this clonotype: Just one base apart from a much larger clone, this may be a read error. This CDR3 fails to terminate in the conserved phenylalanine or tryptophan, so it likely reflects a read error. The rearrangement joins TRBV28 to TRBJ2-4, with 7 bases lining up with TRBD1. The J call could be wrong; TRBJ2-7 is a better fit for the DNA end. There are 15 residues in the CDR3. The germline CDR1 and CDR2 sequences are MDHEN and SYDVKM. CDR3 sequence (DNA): TGTGCCAGCAGTTTAACAGGGGCCTTTTCCTACGAGCAGTACCTC. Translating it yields CASSLTGAFSYEQYL.

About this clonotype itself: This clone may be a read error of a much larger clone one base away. CDR3 region: CASSFAPRISTYNEQLF. The CDR3, as DNA: TGTGCCAGCAGCTTCGCCCCTAGGATATCGACCTACAATGAGCAGCTCTTC. The chain is built from TRBV7-8 and TRBJ2-1; D is uncertain. The CDR3 has 17 amino acids. Germline V gene lookup returns CDR1 SGHVS and CDR2 FQNEAQ.

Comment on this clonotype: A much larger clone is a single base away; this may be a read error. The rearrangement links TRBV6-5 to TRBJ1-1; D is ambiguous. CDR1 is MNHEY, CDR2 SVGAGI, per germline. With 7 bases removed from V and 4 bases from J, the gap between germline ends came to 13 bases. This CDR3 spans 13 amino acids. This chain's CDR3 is CASKPGEGTEAFF. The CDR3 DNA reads TGTGCCAGCAAGCCCGGGGAGGGCACTGAAGCTTTCTTT.

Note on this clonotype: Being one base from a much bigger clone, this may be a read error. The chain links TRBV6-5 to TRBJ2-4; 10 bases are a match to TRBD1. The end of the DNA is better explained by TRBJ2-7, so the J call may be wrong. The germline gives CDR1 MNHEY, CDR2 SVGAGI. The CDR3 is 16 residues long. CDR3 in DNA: TGTGCCAGCAGGATATGGGACAGGGGTCCTTCCTACGAGCAGTACGTC. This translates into CASRIWDRGPSYEQYV.

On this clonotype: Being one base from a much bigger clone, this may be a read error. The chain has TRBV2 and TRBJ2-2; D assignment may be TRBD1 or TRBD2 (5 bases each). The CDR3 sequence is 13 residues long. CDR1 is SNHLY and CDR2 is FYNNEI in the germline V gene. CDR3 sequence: CASQGQPTGELLF. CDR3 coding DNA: TGTGCCAGCCAAGGACAACCCACCGGGGAGCTGTTATTT.

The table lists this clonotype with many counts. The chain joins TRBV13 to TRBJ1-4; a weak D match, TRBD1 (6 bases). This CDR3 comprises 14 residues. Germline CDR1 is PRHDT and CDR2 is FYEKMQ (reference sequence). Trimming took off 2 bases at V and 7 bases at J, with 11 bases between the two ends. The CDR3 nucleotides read TGTGCCAGCAGCTTAAGGGGGGTTGGTGAAAAACTGTTTTTT. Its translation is CASSLRGVGEKLFF.

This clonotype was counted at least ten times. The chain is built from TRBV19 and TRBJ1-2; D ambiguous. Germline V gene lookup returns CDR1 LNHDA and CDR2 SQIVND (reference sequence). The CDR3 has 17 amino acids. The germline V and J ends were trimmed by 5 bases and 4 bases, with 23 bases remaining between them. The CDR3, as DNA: TGTGCCAGTAGTCAGTCACCGACAAATCGAAAGACCTATGGCTACACCTTC. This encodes CASSQSPTNRKTYGYTF.

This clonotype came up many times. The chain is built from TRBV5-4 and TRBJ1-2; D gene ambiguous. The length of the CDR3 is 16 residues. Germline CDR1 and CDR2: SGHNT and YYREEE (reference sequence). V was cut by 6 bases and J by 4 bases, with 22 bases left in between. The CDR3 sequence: CASKSAVPGKTYGYTF. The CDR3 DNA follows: TGTGCCAGCAAGTCCGCCGTACCAGGAAAGACCTATGGCTACACCTTC.

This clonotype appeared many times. CDR3 amino acids: CASSYSLYGDLETQYF. CDR3 nucleotide sequence: TGTGCCAGCAGTTACTCGTTATATGGGGATCTAGAGACCCAGTACTTC. V gene TRBV6-6 combines with J gene TRBJ2-5; D remains ambiguous. Trimming removed 0 bases at V and 4 bases at J, with 15 bases between. This CDR3 is 16 amino acids long. The V gene's germline CDR1 is MNHNY and CDR2 SVGAGI (reference sequence).

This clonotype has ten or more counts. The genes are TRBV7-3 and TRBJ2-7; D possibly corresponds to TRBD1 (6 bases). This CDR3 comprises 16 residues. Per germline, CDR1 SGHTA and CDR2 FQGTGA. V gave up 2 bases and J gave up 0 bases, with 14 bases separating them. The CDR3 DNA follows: TGTGCCAGCAGCTTATGGACAGAACCTCCCTCCTACGAGCAGTACTTC. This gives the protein CASSLWTEPPSYEQYF. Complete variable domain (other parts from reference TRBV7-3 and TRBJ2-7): GAGVSQTPSNKVTEKGKYVELRCDPISGHTALYWYRQSLGQGPEFLIYFQGTGAADDSGLPNDRFFAVRPEGSVSTLKIQRTERGDSAVYLCASSLWTEPPSYEQYFGPGTRLTVT.

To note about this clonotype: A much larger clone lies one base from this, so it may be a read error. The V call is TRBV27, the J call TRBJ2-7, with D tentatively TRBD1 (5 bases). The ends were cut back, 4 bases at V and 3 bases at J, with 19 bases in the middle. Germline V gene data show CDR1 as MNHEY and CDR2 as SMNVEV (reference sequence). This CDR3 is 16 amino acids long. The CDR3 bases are TGTGCCAGCAGTTCCTCCGTGGGGCAGGCCATCTACGAGCAGTACTTC. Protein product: CASSSSVGQAIYEQYF.

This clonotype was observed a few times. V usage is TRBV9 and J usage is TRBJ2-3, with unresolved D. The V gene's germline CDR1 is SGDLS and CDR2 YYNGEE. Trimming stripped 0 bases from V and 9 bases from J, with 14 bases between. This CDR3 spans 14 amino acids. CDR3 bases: TGTGCCAGCAGCGTAGATCTGGGCGGCATGACGCAGTATTTT. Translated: CASSVDLGGMTQYF.

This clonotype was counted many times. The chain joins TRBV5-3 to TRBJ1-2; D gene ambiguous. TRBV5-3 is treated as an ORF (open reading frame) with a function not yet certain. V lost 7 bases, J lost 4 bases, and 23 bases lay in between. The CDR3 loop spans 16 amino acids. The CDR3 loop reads CARQGLVVRKTYGYTF. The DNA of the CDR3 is TGTGCCAGACAAGGTTTAGTGGTGAGAAAGACCTATGGCTACACCTTC.

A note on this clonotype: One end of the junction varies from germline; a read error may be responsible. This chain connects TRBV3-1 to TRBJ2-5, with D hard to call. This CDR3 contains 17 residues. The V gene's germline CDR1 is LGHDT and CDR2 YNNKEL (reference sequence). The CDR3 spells CANSAGTPISFSETQYF. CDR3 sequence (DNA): TGTGCCAACAGCGCTGGCACTCCCATTTCTTTCTCTGAGACCCAGTACTTC.

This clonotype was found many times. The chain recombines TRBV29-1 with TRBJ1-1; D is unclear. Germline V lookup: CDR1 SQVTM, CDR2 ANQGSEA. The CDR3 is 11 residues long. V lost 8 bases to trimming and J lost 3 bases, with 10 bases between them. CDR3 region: CSSTRDTEAFF. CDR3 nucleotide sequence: TGCAGCTCCACCCGGGACACTGAAGCTTTCTTT.

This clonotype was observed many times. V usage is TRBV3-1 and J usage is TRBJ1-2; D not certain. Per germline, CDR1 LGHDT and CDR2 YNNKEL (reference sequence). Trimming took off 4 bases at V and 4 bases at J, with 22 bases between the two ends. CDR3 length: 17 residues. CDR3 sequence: CASSLVCTLRKTYGYTF. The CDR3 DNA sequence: TGTGCCAGCAGCCTGGTGTGCACCCTTCGAAAGACCTATGGCTACACCTTC.

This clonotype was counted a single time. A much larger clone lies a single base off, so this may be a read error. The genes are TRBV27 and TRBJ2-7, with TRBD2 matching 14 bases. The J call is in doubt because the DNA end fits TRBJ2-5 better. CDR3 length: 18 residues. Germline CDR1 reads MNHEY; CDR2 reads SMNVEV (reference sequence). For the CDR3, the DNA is TGTGCCAGCAGTTTATTATCGGGACTAGCGGGAGCCCAAGAGACCCAGTACTTC. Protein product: CASSLLSGLAGAQETQYF.

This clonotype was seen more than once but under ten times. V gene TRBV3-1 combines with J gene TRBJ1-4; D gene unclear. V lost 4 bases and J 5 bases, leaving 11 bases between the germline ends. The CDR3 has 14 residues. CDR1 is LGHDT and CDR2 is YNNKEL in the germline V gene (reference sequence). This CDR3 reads CASSPSYANEKLFF. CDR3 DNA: TGTGCCAGCAGCCCTTCGTACGCAAATGAAAAACTGTTTTTT. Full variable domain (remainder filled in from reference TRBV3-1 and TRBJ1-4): DTAVSQTPKYLVTQMGNDKSIKCEQNLGHDTMYWYKQDSKKFLKIMFSYNNKELIINETVPNRFSPKSPDKAHLNLHINSLELGDSAVYFCASSPSYANEKLFFGSGTQLSVL.